The source of this T cell receptor (beta chain) is a study of blood T cells in healthy people across ages. Study conclusions and caveats: The study could not conclusively compare naive and antigen-experienced cells, given its unsorted PBMCs. More naive CD4+ cells and higher diversity marked long-lived donors relative to aged donors.

Concerning this clonotype: What it binds is not known.

Primed by a sample-barcoded 5' primer and a J-beta primer mix, a second PCR proceeded for about 6 to 11 cycles. A 12-random-nucleotide template-switch adaptor tagged each cDNA molecule. From the 5' RACE reads, TCRdb called clonotypes with MiXCR, one entry per CDR3 protein. The data contain over 1,500,000 distinct CDR3 sequences, less than 50% of them singletons. This CDR3 contains 13 residues. The germline V and J ends were trimmed by 2 bases and 7 bases, with 12 bases remaining between them. Per germline, CDR1 SGHTA and CDR2 FQGNSA. In terms of origin and age, donors were healthy Caucasian individuals from Russia aged roughly 6 to 90.

The chain carries TRBV7-2 and TRBJ2-7; D unresolved. The sequence derives from a woman in her forties in good health. The sequencing sample was made of blood. The CDR3 loop reads CASSLPTSREQYF. CDR3 DNA sequence: TGTGCCAGCAGCTTACCTACCTCGCGGGAGCAGTACTTC.